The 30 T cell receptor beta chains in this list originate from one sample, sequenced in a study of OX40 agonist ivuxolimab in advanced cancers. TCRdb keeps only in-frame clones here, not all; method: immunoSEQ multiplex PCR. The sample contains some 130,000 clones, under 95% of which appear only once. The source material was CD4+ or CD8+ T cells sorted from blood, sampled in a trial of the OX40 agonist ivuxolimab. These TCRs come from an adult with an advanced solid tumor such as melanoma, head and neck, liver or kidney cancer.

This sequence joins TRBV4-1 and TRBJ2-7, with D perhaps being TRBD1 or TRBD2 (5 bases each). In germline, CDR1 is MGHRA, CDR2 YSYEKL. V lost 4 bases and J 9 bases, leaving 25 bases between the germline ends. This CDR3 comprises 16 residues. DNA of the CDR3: TGCGCCAGCAGCCTGGCGTCCGGGACGATTTCGATGGGGCAGTACTTC. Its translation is CASSLASGTISMGQYF.

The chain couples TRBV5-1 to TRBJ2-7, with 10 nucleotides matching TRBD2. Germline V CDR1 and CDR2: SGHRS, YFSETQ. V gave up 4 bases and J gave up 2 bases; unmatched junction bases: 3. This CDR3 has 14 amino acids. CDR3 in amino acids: CASSTLAGAYEQYF. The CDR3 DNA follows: TGCGCCAGCAGCACTCTAGCGGGGGCCTACGAGCAGTACTTC.

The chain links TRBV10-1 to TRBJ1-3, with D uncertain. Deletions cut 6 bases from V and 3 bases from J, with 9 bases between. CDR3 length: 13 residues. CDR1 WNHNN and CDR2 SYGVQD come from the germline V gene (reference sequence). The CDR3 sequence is CASSKGIGNTIYF. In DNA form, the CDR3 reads TGCGCCAGCAGCAAGGGTATTGGAAACACCATATATTTT.

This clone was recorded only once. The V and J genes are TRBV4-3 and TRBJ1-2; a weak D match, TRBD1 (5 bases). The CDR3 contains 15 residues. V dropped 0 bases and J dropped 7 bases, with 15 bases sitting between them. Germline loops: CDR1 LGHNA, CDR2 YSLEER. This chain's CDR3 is CASSQEEGRAGGYTF. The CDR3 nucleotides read TGCGCCAGCAGCCAAGAGGAGGGCAGGGCCGGTGGCTACACCTTC.

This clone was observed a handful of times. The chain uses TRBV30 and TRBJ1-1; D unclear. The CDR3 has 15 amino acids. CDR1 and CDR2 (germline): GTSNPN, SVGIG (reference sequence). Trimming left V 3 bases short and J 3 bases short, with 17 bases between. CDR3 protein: CAWSAGWSRHTEAFF. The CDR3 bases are TGTGCCTGGAGCGCGGGATGGAGCAGGCACACTGAAGCTTTCTTT.

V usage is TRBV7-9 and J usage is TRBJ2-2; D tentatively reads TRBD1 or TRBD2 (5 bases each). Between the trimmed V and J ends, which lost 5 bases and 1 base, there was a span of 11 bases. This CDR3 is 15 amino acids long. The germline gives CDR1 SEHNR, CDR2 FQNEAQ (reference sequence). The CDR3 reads CASSPGTRNTGELFF. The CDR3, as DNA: TGTGCCAGCAGCCCAGGGACGAGGAACACCGGGGAGCTGTTTTTT.

The CDR3 loop is CASSFGTAFNEKLFF. The CDR3 bases are TGTGCCAGCAGCTTCGGGACGGCCTTTAATGAAAAACTGTTTTTT. The V gene is TRBV7-2, the J gene TRBJ1-4; a possible D gene is TRBD1 (5 bases). Germline V gene data show CDR1 as SGHTA and CDR2 as FQGNSA. The CDR3 has 15 amino acids. Trimming removed 3 bases from V and 4 bases from J, with 12 bases in between.

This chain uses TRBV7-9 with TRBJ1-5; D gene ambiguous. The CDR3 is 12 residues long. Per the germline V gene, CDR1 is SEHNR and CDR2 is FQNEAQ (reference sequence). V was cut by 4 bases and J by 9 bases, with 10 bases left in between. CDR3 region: CASSWPDGPQHF. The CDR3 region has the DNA TGTGCCAGCAGCTGGCCCGATGGGCCCCAGCATTTT.

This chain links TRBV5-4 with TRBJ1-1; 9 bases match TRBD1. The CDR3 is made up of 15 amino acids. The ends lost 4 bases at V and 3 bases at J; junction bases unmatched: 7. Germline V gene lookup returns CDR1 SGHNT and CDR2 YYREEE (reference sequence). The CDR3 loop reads CASSQYRGRDTEAFF. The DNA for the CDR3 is TGTGCCAGCAGCCAGTACAGGGGGCGGGACACTGAAGCTTTCTTT.

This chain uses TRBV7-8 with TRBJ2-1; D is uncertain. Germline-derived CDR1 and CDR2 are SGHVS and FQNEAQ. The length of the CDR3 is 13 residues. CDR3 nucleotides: TGTGCGACTGGATGGGCCCTGGGGAATGAGCAGTTCTTC. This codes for CATGWALGNEQFF.

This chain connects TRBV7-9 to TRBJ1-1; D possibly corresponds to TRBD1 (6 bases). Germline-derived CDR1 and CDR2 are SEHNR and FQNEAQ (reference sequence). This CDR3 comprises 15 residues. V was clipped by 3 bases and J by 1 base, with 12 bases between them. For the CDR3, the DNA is TGTGCCAGCAGCTTGGGGGCAGGGAGGAACACTGAAGCTTTCTTT. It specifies CASSLGAGRNTEAFF.

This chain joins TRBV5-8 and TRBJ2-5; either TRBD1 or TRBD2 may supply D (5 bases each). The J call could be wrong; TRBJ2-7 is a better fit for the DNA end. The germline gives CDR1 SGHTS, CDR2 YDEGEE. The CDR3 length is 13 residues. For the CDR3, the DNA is TGTGCCAGCAGCAGGGGACCGCCCTACGAGCAGTACTTC. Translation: CASSRGPPYEQYF.

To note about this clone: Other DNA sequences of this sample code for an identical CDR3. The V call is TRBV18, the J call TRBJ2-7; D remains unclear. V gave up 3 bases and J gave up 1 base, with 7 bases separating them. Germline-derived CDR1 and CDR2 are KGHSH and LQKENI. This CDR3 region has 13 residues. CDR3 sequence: CASSPTESYEQYF. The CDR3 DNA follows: TGTGCCAGCTCACCGACGGAATCCTACGAGCAGTACTTC.

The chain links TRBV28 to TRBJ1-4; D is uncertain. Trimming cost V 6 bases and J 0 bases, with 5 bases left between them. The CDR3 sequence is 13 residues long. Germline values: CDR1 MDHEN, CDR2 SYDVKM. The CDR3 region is CASSEPTNEKLFF. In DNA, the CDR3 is TGTGCCAGCAGCGAACCAACTAATGAAAAACTGTTTTTT.

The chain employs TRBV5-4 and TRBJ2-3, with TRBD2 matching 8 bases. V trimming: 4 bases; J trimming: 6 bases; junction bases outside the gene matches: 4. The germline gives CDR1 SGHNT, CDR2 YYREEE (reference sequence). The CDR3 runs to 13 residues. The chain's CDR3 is CASSPGGADTQYF. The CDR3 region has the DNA TGTGCCAGCAGCCCCGGGGGGGCGGATACGCAGTATTTT.

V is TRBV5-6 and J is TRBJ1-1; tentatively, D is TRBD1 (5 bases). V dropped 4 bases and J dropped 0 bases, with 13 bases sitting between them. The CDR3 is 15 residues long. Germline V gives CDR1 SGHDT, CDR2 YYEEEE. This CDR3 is CASSPGRGMNTEAFF. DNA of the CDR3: TGTGCCAGCAGCCCCGGGAGGGGCATGAACACTGAAGCTTTCTTT.

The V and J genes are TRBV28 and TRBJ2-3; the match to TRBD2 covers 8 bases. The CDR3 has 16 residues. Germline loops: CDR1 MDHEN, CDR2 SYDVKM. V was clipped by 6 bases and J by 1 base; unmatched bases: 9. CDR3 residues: CASSAPGTRGTDTQYF. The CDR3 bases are TGTGCCAGCAGCGCGCCGGGGACTAGGGGCACAGATACGCAGTATTTT.

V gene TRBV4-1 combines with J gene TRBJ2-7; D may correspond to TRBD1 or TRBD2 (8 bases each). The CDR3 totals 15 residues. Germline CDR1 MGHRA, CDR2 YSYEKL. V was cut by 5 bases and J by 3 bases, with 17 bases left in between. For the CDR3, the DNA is TGCGCCAGCAGCGATAGCGGGACAGGTCACTACGAGCAGTACTTC. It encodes CASSDSGTGHYEQYF.

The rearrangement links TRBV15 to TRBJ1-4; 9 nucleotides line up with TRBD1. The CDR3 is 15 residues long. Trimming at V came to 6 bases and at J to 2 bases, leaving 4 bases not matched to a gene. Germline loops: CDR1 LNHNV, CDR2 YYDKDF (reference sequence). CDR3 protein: CATREQGATNEKLFF. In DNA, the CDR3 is TGTGCCACCAGGGAACAGGGGGCGACTAATGAAAAACTGTTTTTT.

CDR3 DNA sequence: TGTGCCAGTAGTATTATGCAGGGGACCTACGAGCAGTACTTC. Translating gives CASSIMQGTYEQYF. V gene TRBV19 combines with J gene TRBJ2-7; D is possibly TRBD1 (6 bases). Between the trimmed V and J ends, which lost 3 bases and 2 bases, there was a span of 11 bases. The CDR3 runs 14 residues. Germline V gene sequence: CDR1 LNHDA, CDR2 SQIVND (reference sequence).

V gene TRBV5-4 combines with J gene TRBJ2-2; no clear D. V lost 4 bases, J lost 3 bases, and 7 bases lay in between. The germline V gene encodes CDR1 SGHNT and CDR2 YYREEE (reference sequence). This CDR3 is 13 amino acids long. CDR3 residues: CASSHQDTGELFF. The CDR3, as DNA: TGTGCCAGCAGCCATCAGGACACCGGGGAGCTGTTTTTT.

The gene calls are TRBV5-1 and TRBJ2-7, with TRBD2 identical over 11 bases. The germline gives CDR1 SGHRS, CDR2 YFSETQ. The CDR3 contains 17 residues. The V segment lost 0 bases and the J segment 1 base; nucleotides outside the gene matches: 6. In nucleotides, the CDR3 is TGCGCCAGCAGCTTGGTACTAGCGGGAGCCTTGTCCTACGAGCAGTACTTC. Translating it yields CASSLVLAGALSYEQYF.

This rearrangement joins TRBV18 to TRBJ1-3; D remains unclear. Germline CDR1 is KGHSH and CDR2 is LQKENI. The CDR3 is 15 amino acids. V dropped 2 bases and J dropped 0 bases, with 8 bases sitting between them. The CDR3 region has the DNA TGTGCCAGCTCACCAATGGAGTTCTCTGGAAACACCATATATTTT. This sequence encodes CASSPMEFSGNTIYF.

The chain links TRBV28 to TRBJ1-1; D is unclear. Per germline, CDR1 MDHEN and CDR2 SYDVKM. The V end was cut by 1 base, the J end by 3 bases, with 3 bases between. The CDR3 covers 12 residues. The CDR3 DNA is TGTGCCAGCAGTTTATTTCACACTGAAGCTTTCTTT. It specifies CASSLFHTEAFF.

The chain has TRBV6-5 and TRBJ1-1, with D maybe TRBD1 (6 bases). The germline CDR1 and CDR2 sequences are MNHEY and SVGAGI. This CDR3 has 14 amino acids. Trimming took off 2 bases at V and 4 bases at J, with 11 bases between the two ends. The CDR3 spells CASSYGGQSTEAFF. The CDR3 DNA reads TGTGCCAGCAGTTACGGGGGGCAGAGCACTGAAGCTTTCTTT.

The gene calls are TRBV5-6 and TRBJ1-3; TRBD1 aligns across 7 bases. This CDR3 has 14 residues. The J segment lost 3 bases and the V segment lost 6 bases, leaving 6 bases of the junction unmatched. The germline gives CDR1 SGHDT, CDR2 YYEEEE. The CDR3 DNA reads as TGTGCCAGCATGCGACAGGGTGGTGGAAACACCATATATTTT. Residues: CASMRQGGGNTIYF.

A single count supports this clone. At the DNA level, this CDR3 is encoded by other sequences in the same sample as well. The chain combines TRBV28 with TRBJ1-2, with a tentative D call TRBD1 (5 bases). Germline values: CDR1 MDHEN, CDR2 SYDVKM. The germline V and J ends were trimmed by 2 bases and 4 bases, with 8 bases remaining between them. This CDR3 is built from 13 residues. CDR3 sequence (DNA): TGTGCCAGCAGTTTAACGGGGGTCTATGGCTACACCTTC. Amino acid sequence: CASSLTGVYGYTF.

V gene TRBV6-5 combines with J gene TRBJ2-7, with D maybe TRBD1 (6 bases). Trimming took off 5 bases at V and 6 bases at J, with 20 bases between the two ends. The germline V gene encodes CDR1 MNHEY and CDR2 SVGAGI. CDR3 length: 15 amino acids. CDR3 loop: CASSGQMNQYSEQYF. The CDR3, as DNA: TGTGCCAGCAGTGGACAGATGAATCAGTATAGCGAGCAGTACTTC.

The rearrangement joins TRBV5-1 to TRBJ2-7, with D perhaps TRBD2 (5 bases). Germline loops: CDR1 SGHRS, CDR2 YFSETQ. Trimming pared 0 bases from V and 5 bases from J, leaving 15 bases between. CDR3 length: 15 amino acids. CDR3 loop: CASSLGGGMNHEQYF. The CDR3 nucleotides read TGCGCCAGCAGCTTGGGAGGAGGTATGAATCACGAGCAGTACTTC.

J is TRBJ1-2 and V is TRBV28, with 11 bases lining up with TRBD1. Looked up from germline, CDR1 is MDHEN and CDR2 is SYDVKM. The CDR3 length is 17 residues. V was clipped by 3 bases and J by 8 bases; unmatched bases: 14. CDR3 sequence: CASSFLGQGADPLGYTF. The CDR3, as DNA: TGTGCCAGCAGTTTCCTCGGACAGGGGGCTGACCCATTGGGCTACACCTTC.